Following are 9 T cell receptor beta chains from one sample sequenced in a study of T-cell memory formation after mild COVID-19 (dated by TCRdb to the early 2020s). The library relied on 5' RACE. The instrument was an Illumina NovaSeq 6000. TCRdb reran the public reads through fastp at Q25 and MiXCR, keeping productive beta chains. Each CDR3 protein gets just one entry, which takes the most common genes and DNA from the rows behind it. In all, the sample holds under 150,000 distinct CDR3 sequences, and about 20% of those were seen once. Under 50% of the sample is held by the ten biggest clonotypes. Sequencing was performed on PBMCs or a T cell subset sorted from them (not recorded which). These receptors were taken from a man aged 18 to 29 who had mild COVID-19 (a few samples of this study predate the infection). The sample titles of this study are shuffled in the database, so cell type and time point are left out; the donor was told from shared clones.

This clonotype showed up just a few times. The chain combines TRBV6-5 with TRBJ2-7, with D uncertain. There are 13 residues in the CDR3. Germline V gene sequence: CDR1 MNHEY, CDR2 SVGAGI. Trimming took off 2 bases at V and 0 bases at J, with 5 bases between the two ends. The CDR3 coding sequence is TGTGCCAGCAGTTACGCACCCTCCTACGAGCAGTACTTC. It codes for CASSYAPSYEQYF.

V usage is TRBV29-1 and J usage is TRBJ2-5; TRBD1 might be the D (5 bases). Trimming left V 6 bases short and J 6 bases short, with 11 bases between. This CDR3 spans 11 amino acids. The germline V gene encodes CDR1 SQVTM and CDR2 ANQGSEA. The CDR3 region is CSVQGSKTQYF. DNA for the CDR3: TGCAGCGTCCAGGGTTCGAAGACCCAGTACTTC.

The genes are TRBV5-1 and TRBJ1-4, with TRBD1 matching over 8 bases. V was pared by 3 bases and J by 3 bases, with 1 base of the junction left unmatched. The germline gives CDR1 SGHRS, CDR2 YFSETQ. The CDR3 loop spans 14 amino acids. This CDR3 reads CASSYRGANEKLFF. DNA for the CDR3: TGCGCCAGCAGCTACAGGGGGGCTAATGAAAAACTGTTTTTT.

The V and J genes are TRBV4-1 and TRBJ2-3, with 8 bases matching TRBD1. J gave up 2 bases and V 4 bases, and 11 bases lay outside the gene matches. The CDR3 has 17 amino acids. Germline CDR1 reads MGHRA; CDR2 reads YSYEKL. In DNA form, the CDR3 reads TGCGCCAGCAGCCCAACCGGGACAGGACATTCCACAGATACGCAGTATTTT. This gives the protein CASSPTGTGHSTDTQYF.

J is TRBJ2-3 and V is TRBV3-1; D may be TRBD1 (5 bases). Germline lookup yields CDR1 LGHDT and CDR2 YNNKEL (reference sequence). The V end lost 8 bases, the J end lost 3 bases, and 9 bases lay between the germline ends. This CDR3 region has 12 residues. CDR3 region: CASSTDTDTQYF. The DNA of the CDR3 is TGTGCCAGCTCGACAGATACAGATACGCAGTATTTT.

This clonotype has at least ten counts. The chain links TRBV7-9 to TRBJ2-1; D is unclear. The CDR3 is 13 residues long. V lost 7 bases and J 8 bases, leaving 15 bases between the germline ends. CDR1 SEHNR and CDR2 FQNEAQ come from the germline V gene (reference sequence). The chain's CDR3 is CASTSSGLHEQFF. DNA of the CDR3: TGTGCCAGCACCTCTTCGGGCCTCCATGAGCAGTTCTTC.

This clonotype was seen a few times. The V call is TRBV10-3, the J call TRBJ1-1, with 7 bases aligning to TRBD1. This CDR3 has 16 residues. V gave up 4 bases and J gave up 3 bases; unmatched junction bases: 11. CDR1 ENHRY and CDR2 SYGVKD come from the germline V gene. The CDR3 region is CAISGSTGAADTEAFF. CDR3 DNA sequence: TGTGCCATCAGTGGAAGTACAGGGGCTGCGGACACTGAAGCTTTCTTT.

The V call is TRBV29-1, the J call TRBJ2-7; 7 nucleotides agree with TRBD2. With V trimmed by 2 bases and J by 3 bases, 4 bases remained unmatched. The CDR3 contains 13 residues. Germline-derived CDR1 and CDR2 are SQVTM and ANQGSEA. In nucleotides, the CDR3 is TGCAGCGTTGAACTGGGGGGGGTCTACGAGCAGTACTTC. Translated: CSVELGGVYEQYF.

This clonotype has just a few counts. The chain joins TRBV9 to TRBJ2-7; D may be TRBD2 (6 bases). Germline V gives CDR1 SGDLS, CDR2 YYNGEE. The CDR3 extends over 12 amino acids. The V end lost 10 bases, the J end lost 4 bases, and 15 bases lay between the germline ends. CDR3 amino acids: CARKRGGYEQYV. CDR3 nucleotides: TGTGCCCGCAAACGTGGAGGGTACGAGCAGTACGTC.